Listed below are T cell receptor beta chains from one sample, sequenced in a study of T cells in Graves' hyperthyroidism and ophthalmopathy. MiXCR was run by TCRdb on the multiplex PCR reads, yielding one entry per CDR3 protein. The table has roughly 580,000 distinct CDR3 sequences, roughly 13% seen once. What was sequenced was blood. These receptors were obtained from a woman in her 30s with Graves' hyperthyroidism that later progressed to Graves' ophthalmopathy. Both conserved end residues are part of each CDR3. A D gene is named only where the DNA matches it firmly. Only part of the rows carry a size: once, few, many, or a class if the clone is expanded.

>NA|TRBV4-1|NA|TRBJ2-7
CASSQARGTSYEQYF
TGCGCCAGCAGCCAAGCTCGAGGGACCTCCTACGAGCAGTACTTC
>many|TRBV28|NA|TRBJ1-6
CASRPSSSLTNSPLHF
TGTGCCAGCAGGCCCTCCTCTTCTCTTACCAATTCACCCCTCCACTTT
>NA|TRBV20-1|NA|TRBJ2-7
CSALNYAKRQEQYF
TGCAGTGCCCTTAACTACGCCAAAAGACAGGAGCAGTACTTC
>many|TRBV6-5|TRBD1|TRBJ1-2
CASSYASGTGDYGYTF
TGTGCCAGCAGTTACGCGTCCGGGACAGGGGACTATGGCTACACCTTC
>many|TRBV28|NA|TRBJ2-2
CASSFQASAGELFF
TGTGCCAGCAGTTTCCAGGCTAGTGCCGGGGAGCTGTTTTTT
>many|TRBV2|NA|TRBJ1-5
CASSRDDQPQHF
TGTGCCAGCAGTAGGGACGATCAGCCCCAGCATTTT
>many|TRBV2|NA|TRBJ2-2
CASRVTSNTGELFF
TGTGCCAGCAGAGTCACCTCGAACACCGGGGAGCTGTTTTTT
>NA|TRBV5-1|NA|TRBJ1-4
CASSLGGDSFATNEKLFF
TGCGCCAGCAGCTTGGGAGGGGATTCTTTTGCAACTAATGAAAAACTGTTTTTT
>few|TRBV20-1|NA|TRBJ1-5
CSALREVGNQPQHF
TGCAGTGCCCTCCGGGAGGTGGGTAATCAGCCCCAGCATTTT
>few|TRBV19|NA|TRBJ1-1
CASRSGGYTEAFF
TGTGCCAGTAGATCGGGGGGTTACACTGAAGCTTTCTTT
>many|TRBV28|TRBD1|TRBJ1-2
CASRMTGGLDYGYTF
TGTGCCAGCAGAATGACAGGGGGCCTCGACTATGGCTACACCTTC
>many|TRBV20-1|TRBD2|TRBJ2-1
CSARDQGSGGKNEQFF
TGCAGTGCTAGAGATCAAGGTAGCGGGGGGAAAAATGAGCAGTTCTTC
>many|TRBV18|TRBD1|TRBJ2-1
CASSNRGSNNEQFF
TGTGCCAGCTCAAACAGGGGAAGTAACAATGAGCAGTTCTTC
>few|TRBV9|NA|TRBJ1-1
CASGMGLPWRTEAFF
TGTGCCAGCGGGATGGGACTGCCCTGGAGGACTGAAGCTTTCTTT
>few|TRBV6-8|NA|TRBJ1-5
CASSTGIGGNQPQHF
TGTGCCAGCAGCACTGGGATCGGTGGGAATCAGCCCCAGCATTTT
>many|TRBV20-1|NA|TRBJ2-3
CSARDLGGRRTSTDTQYF
TGCAGTGCTAGAGATTTGGGCGGTCGCCGAACTAGCACAGATACGCAGTATTTT
>many|TRBV18|NA|TRBJ1-1
CASSPSDTEAFF
TGTGCCAGCTCACCATCAGACACTGAAGCTTTCTTT
>NA|TRBV6-1|NA|TRBJ2-1
CASRDASSYNEQFF
TGTGCCAGCCGGGATGCCAGCTCCTACAATGAGCAGTTCTTC
>NA|TRBV7-9|TRBD2|TRBJ2-2
CASTRGGLNTGELFF
TGTGCCAGCACGCGGGGGGGTCTTAACACCGGGGAGCTGTTTTTT
>many|TRBV20-1|NA|TRBJ2-3
CSALSGPSTDTQYF
TGCAGTGCTTTAAGCGGACCTAGCACAGATACGCAGTATTTT
>many|TRBV7-3|TRBD2|TRBJ2-1
CASSRLPGGQNEQFF
TGTGCCAGCAGCCGACTTCCGGGAGGGCAGAATGAGCAGTTCTTC
>many|TRBV7-9|NA|TRBJ1-2
CASGNRDGYTF
TGTGCCAGCGGGAACAGGGATGGCTACACCTTC
>many|TRBV27|NA|TRBJ2-5
CASSRGGGAETQYF
TGTGCCAGCAGCCGAGGGGGGGGCGCGGAGACCCAGTACTTC
>many|TRBV18|NA|TRBJ1-4
CASSPPGNNEKLFF
TGTGCCAGCTCACCACCAGGAAATAATGAAAAACTGTTTTTT
>many|TRBV19|NA|TRBJ1-5
CASEQGSGRQPQHF
TGTGCCAGTGAACAAGGGAGTGGCCGTCAGCCCCAGCATTTT
>many|TRBV12-3/TRBV12-4|NA|TRBJ1-2
CASSADGHYGYTF
TGTGCCAGCAGTGCCGACGGGCACTATGGCTACACCTTC
>NA|TRBV30|NA|TRBJ1-3
CAWNPGDPGNTIYF
TGTGCCTGGAACCCCGGGGACCCTGGAAACACCATATATTTT
>few|TRBV27|NA|TRBJ1-4
CASSLYVQGVEKLFF
TGTGCCAGCAGTTTATATGTACAGGGAGTGGAAAAACTGTTTTTT
>many|TRBV3-1|NA|TRBJ1-4
CASSQVEGKKLFF
TGTGCCAGCAGCCAAGTTGAGGGTAAAAAACTGTTTTTT
>NA|TRBV7-9|NA|TRBJ1-2
CASSVADGYTF
TGTGCCAGCAGCGTAGCGGATGGCTACACCTTC
>many|TRBV6-1|TRBD1|TRBJ2-3
CASGQDGTDTQYF
TGTGCCAGCGGACAGGATGGCACAGATACGCAGTATTTT
>many|TRBV30|TRBD2|TRBJ2-5
CAWSVLLAGGETQYF
TGTGCCTGGAGTGTACTACTAGCGGGAGGAGAGACCCAGTACTTC
>NA|TRBV20-1|NA|TRBJ1-2
CSAPDLTGLWGYTF
TGCAGTGCTCCAGACCTAACAGGGTTATGGGGCTACACCTTC
>NA|TRBV5-6|NA|TRBJ2-6
CASSLVRESGANVLTF
TGTGCCAGCAGCTTGGTAAGGGAGTCTGGGGCCAACGTCCTGACTTTC
>many|TRBV11-2|NA|TRBJ2-7
CASSLSSPQQYF
TGTGCCAGCAGCTTGTCTAGCCCTCAGCAGTACTTC
>many|TRBV20-1|TRBD2|TRBJ2-7
CSARAGAVYEQYF
TGCAGTGCTAGGGCGGGAGCGGTATACGAGCAGTACTTC
>many|TRBV12-3/TRBV12-4|NA|TRBJ1-1
CASSLMGAGMNTEAFF
TGTGCCAGCAGTTTAATGGGGGCCGGGATGAACACTGAAGCTTTCTTT
>many|TRBV4-2|TRBD1|TRBJ1-1
CASSQDKQGEAFF
TGTGCCAGCAGCCAAGATAAACAGGGGGAAGCTTTCTTT